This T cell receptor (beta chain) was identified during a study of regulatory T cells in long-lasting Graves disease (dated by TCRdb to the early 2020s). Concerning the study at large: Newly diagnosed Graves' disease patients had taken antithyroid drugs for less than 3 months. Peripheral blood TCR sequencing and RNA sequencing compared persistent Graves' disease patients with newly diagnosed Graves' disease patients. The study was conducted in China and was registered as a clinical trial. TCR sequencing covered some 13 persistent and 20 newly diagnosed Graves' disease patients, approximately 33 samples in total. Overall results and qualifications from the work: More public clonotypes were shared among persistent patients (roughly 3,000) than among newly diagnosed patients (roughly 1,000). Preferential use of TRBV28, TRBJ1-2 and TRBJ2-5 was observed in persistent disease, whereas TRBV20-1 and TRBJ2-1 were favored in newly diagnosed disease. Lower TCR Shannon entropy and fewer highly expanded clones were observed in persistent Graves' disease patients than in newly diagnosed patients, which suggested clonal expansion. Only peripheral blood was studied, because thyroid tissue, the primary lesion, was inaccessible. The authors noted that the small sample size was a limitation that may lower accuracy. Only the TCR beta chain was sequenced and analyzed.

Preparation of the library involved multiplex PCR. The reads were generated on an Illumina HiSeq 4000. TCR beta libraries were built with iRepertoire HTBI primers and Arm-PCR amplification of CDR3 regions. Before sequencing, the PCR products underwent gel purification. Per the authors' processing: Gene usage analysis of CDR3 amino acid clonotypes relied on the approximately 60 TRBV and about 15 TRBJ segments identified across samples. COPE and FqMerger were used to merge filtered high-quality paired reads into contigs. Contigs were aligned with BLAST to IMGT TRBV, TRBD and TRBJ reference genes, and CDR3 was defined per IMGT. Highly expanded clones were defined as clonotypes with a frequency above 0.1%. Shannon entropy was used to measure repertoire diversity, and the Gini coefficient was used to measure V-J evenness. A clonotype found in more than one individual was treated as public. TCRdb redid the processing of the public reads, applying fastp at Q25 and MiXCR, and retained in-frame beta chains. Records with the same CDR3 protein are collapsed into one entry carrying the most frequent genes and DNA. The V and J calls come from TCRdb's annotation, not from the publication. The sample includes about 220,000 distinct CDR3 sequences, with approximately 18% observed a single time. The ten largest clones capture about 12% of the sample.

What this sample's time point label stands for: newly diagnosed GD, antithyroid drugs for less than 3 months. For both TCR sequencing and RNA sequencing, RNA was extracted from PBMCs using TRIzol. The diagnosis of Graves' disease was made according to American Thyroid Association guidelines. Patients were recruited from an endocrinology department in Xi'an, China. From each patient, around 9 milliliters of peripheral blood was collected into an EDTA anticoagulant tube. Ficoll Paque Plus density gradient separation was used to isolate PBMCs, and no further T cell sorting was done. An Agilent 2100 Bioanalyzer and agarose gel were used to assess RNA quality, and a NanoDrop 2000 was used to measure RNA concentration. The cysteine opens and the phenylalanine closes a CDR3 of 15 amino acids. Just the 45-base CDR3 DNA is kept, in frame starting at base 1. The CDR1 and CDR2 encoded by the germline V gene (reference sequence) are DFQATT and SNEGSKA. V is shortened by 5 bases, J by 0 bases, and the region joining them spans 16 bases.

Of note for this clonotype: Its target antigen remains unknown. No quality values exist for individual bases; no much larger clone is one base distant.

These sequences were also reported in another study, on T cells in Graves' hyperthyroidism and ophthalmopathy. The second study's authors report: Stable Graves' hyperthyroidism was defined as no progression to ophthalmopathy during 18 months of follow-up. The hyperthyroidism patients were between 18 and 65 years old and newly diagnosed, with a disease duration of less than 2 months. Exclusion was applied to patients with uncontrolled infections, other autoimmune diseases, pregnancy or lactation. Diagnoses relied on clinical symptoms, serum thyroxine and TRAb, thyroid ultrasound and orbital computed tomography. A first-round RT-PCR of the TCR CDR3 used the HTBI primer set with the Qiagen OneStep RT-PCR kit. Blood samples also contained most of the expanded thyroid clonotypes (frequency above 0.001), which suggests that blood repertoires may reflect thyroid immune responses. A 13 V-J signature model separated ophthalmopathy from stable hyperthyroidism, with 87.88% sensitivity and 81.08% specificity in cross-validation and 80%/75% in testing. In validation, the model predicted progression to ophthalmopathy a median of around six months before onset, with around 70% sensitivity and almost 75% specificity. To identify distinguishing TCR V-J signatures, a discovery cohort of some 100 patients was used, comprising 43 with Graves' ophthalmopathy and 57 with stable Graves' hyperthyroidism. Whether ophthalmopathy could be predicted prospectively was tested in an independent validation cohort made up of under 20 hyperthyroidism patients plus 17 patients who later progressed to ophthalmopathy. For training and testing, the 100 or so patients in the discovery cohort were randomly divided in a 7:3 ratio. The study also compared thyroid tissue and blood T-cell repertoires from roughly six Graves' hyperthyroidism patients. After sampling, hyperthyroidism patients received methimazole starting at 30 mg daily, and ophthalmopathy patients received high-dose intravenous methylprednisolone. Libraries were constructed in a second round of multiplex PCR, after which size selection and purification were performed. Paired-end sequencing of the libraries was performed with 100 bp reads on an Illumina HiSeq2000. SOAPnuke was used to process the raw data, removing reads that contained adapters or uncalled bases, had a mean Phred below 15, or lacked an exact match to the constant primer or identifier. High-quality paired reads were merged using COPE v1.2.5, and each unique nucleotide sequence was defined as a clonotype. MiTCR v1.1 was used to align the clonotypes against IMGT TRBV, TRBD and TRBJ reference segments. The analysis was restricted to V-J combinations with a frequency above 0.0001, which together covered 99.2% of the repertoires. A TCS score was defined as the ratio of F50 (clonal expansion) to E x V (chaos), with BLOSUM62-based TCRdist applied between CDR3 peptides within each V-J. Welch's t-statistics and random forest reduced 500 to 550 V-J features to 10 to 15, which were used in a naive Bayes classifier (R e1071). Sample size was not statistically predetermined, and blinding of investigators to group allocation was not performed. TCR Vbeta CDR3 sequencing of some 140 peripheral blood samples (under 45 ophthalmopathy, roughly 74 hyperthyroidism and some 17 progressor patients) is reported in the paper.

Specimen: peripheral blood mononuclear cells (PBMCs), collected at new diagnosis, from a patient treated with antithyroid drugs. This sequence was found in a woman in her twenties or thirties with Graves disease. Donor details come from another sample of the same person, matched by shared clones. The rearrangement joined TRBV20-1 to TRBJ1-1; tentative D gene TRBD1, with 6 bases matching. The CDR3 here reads CSAYGQRVMNTEAFF. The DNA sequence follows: TGCAGTGCTTACGGACAGAGAGTCATGAACACTGAAGCTTTCTTT.